This TCR beta chain emerged from a study of Graves' ophthalmopathy and Graves' hyperthyroidism. Uncontrolled infections, other autoimmune diseases, pregnancy or lactation barred patients from enrollment. Clinical symptoms, serum thyroxine, TRAb, thyroid ultrasound and orbital computed tomography determined diagnosis. RNA transcripts were the template, and TCR beta CDR3 regions were amplified from them. First-round RT-PCR with HTBI primers preceded a second-round multiplex PCR. Each CDR3 protein gets one entry after TCRdb re-called the multiplex PCR reads with MiXCR. The data contain around 1.1 million distinct CDR3 sequences, about two fifths of them singletons. The CDR3 runs to 14 residues. Germline V gene sequence: CDR1 SGHTA, CDR2 FQGNSA. As to this clonotype: Its antigen remains unidentified. One junction end disagrees with the germline gene, perhaps due to a read error.

General study results and limits: Most thyroid clonotypes with frequency above 0.001 were detected in blood too.

This TCR derives from an adult man with Graves' hyperthyroidism. Sequencing was carried out using peripheral blood or thyroid tissue (not recorded which). The chain couples TRBV7-2 to TRBJ2-7, with TRBD2 matching over 8 bases. CDR3 region: CAGSLQRGRDEQYF. In nucleotides, the CDR3 is TGTGCCGGCAGCCTTCAGCGGGGGCGGGACGAGCAGTACTTC.